This T cell receptor beta chain originates from a study of identical twins. This CDR3 is built from 17 residues. Germline assignment: CDR1 SEHNR and CDR2 FQNEAQ (reference sequence). J lost 4 bases, V lost 6 bases, and 14 bases had no gene match. TCRdb itself ran the 5' RACE reads through MiXCR, one entry per CDR3 protein. The table lists 600,000 to 850,000 distinct CDR3 sequences, 15% to 20% of them singletons, with under 15% in the top ten. This clonotype was recorded only once. The same data also contributed to another study, on T cells expressing NK-cell markers.

The TCR comes from a woman younger than 35 in good health. Sequenced sample: PBMCs. The rearrangement links TRBV7-9 to TRBJ2-7, with 11 bases aligning to TRBD1. CDR3 DNA: TGTGCCAGCAGTTTCTCCGGCACCGGGACAGGGGGTTACGAGCAGTACTTC. Protein: CASSFSGTGTGGYEQYF. Using reference TRBV7-9 and TRBJ2-7 for the parts outside the CDR3, the full variable domain is DTGVSQNPRHKITKRGQNVTFRCDPISEHNRLYWYRQTLGQGPEFLTYFQNEAQLEKSRLLSDRFSAERPKGSFSTLEIQRTEQGDSAMYLCASSFSGTGTGGYEQYFGPGTRLTVT.